The 27 T cell receptor beta chains in this list originate from one sample, sequenced in a study of T cell responses to AZD1222 COVID-19 vaccine. The assay was immunoSEQ multiplex PCR, and TCRdb's table has in-frame clones only and misses some. The data show some 170,000 clones, about 89% seen once. The starting material was peripheral blood, obtained on day 0 of AZD1222 vaccination. These receptors all come from an adult in good health.

The chain links TRBV29-1 to TRBJ1-2; 8 bases map to TRBD1. The CDR3 is 13 amino acids. Germline CDR1 and CDR2: SQVTM and ANQGSEA. The CDR3 nucleotides are TGCAGTTCGGGGGGCAGGGGGCCGGGTGGCTACACCTTC. This sequence encodes CSSGGRGPGGYTF.

V and J are TRBV6-5 and TRBJ1-6; unclear D gene. Germline CDR1 and CDR2: MNHEY and SVGAGI. The CDR3 contains 15 residues. Trimming took off 5 bases at V and 4 bases at J, with 12 bases between the two ends. Here the CDR3 DNA reads TGTGCCAGCAGTAGTAGTTGGGGATATAATTCACCCCTCCACTTT. The encoded protein is CASSSSWGYNSPLHF.

The V gene is TRBV6-5, the J gene TRBJ2-7; no reliable D call. This CDR3 contains 13 residues. Looked up from germline, CDR1 is MNHEY and CDR2 is SVGAGI. Trimming left V 5 bases short and J 3 bases short, with 11 bases between. In DNA form, the CDR3 reads TGTGCCAGCAGTCTCCCGGGCGGCTACGAGCAGTACTTC. Translated: CASSLPGGYEQYF.

This chain links TRBV28 with TRBJ1-1, with a tentative D call TRBD1 (6 bases). Germline V gene data show CDR1 as MDHEN and CDR2 as SYDVKM. The length of the CDR3 is 13 residues. The germline V and J ends were trimmed by 8 bases and 11 bases, with 21 bases remaining between them. CDR3 DNA: TGTGCCAGCTTACCCCCAGGGGTGAATTTCGCTTTCTTT. This sequence encodes CASLPPGVNFAFF.

The rearrangement uses TRBV28 and TRBJ1-1, with D possibly TRBD1 on 5 matching bases. Germline V gene sequence: CDR1 MDHEN, CDR2 SYDVKM. The CDR3 consists of 16 residues. V dropped 4 bases and J dropped 5 bases, with 20 bases sitting between them. In DNA, the CDR3 is TGTGCCAGCAGTTCGCCCGGGGTGGGGAGGGGAACTGAAGCTTTCTTT. Amino acids: CASSSPGVGRGTEAFF.

This chain joins TRBV28 and TRBJ2-1, with 9 bases that match TRBD2. V trimming: 1 base; J trimming: 6 bases; junction bases outside the gene matches: 10. The CDR3 sequence is 17 residues long. Germline V gives CDR1 MDHEN, CDR2 SYDVKM. This CDR3 is CASSLYLGAGGFNEQFF. Here the CDR3 DNA reads TGTGCCAGCAGTTTATACCTCGGGGCGGGAGGGTTCAATGAGCAGTTCTTC. Full variable domain (rest looked up from reference TRBV28 and TRBJ2-1): DVKVTQSSRYLVKRTGEKVFLECVQDMDHENMFWYRQDPGLGLRLIYFSYDVKMKEKGDIPEGYSVSREKKERFSLILESASTNQTSMYLCASSLYLGAGGFNEQFFGPGTRLTVL.

The chain joins TRBV6-5 to TRBJ1-3; D call uncertain. The germline V and J ends were trimmed by 10 bases and 0 bases, with 16 bases remaining between them. This CDR3 has 15 residues. Germline V CDR1 and CDR2: MNHEY, SVGAGI. CDR3 residues: CAISSGRSSGNTIYF. The CDR3 nucleotides are TGTGCCATCTCATCCGGACGGAGCTCTGGAAACACCATATATTTT.

V usage is TRBV19 and J usage is TRBJ2-3, with 15 nucleotides matching TRBD2. The CDR3 covers 19 residues. The J segment lost 5 bases and the V segment lost 5 bases, leaving 14 bases of the junction unmatched. Germline CDR1 reads LNHDA; CDR2 reads SQIVND (reference sequence). The CDR3 DNA follows: TGTGCCAGTAGTTCCACCTGGGGGACTAGCGGGAGGTTCGGAGATACGCAGTATTTT. The encoded protein is CASSSTWGTSGRFGDTQYF.

This sequence joins TRBV19 and TRBJ1-2, with a tentative D call TRBD1 (6 bases). The V end lost 3 bases, the J end lost 7 bases, and 15 bases lay between the germline ends. The CDR3 consists of 14 residues. The germline V gene encodes CDR1 LNHDA and CDR2 SQIVND (reference sequence). As DNA, the CDR3 is TGTGCCAGTAGTATCAACGGGGGCGAGGGTGGCTACACCTTC. Its protein product is CASSINGGEGGYTF.

This clone was seen once. This chain joins TRBV18 and TRBJ1-6; 10 positions match TRBD1. Germline CDR1 is KGHSH and CDR2 is LQKENI. The CDR3 runs to 14 residues. The ends lost 3 bases at V and 12 bases at J; junction bases unmatched: 5. The CDR3 coding sequence is TGTGCCAGCTCACCGGGACAGGGGTCTGGACCCCTCCACTTT. This translates into CASSPGQGSGPLHF.

The CDR3 loop is CASSEDSRAPYGYTF. Written as DNA, the CDR3 is TGTGCCAGCAGTGAAGATTCCCGGGCCCCCTATGGCTACACCTTC. The genes are TRBV25-1 and TRBJ1-2; D gene uncertain. This CDR3 contains 15 residues. Germline CDR1 reads MGHDK; CDR2 reads SYGVNS. Trimming took 2 bases from V and 4 from J, leaving 14 bases between them.

The rearrangement joins TRBV7-6 to TRBJ2-3; maybe TRBD2 (5 bases). Germline V lookup: CDR1 SGHVS, CDR2 FNYEAQ. CDR3 size: 13 residues. V lost 1 base and J lost 4, with 6 bases in between. The CDR3 DNA reads TGTGCCAGCAGCTTAGGGGAGCCAGATACGCAGTATTTT. It specifies CASSLGEPDTQYF.

V is TRBV28 and J is TRBJ1-1; the match to TRBD1 covers 7 bases. The length of the CDR3 is 13 residues. V was clipped by 6 bases and J by 4 bases; unmatched bases: 5. Per germline, CDR1 MDHEN and CDR2 SYDVKM. The CDR3 DNA follows: TGTGCCAGCAGCCCAGGGGGGGGCACTGAAGCTTTCTTT. Its protein product is CASSPGGGTEAFF. Variable domain in full (rest from reference TRBV28 and TRBJ1-1): DVKVTQSSRYLVKRTGEKVFLECVQDMDHENMFWYRQDPGLGLRLIYFSYDVKMKEKGDIPEGYSVSREKKERFSLILESASTNQTSMYLCASSPGGGTEAFFGQGTRLTVV.

The chain links TRBV4-3 to TRBJ2-2; unclear D gene. V was clipped by 1 base and J by 1 base, with 1 base between them. The CDR3 is 13 amino acids. Germline V gene lookup returns CDR1 LGHNA and CDR2 YSLEER. In nucleotides, the CDR3 is TGCGCCAGCAGCCAAGGGAACACCGGGGAGCTGTTTTTT. Residues: CASSQGNTGELFF.

The chain has TRBV27 and TRBJ2-3; 8 nucleotides agree with TRBD1. Trimming at V came to 2 bases and at J to 14 bases, leaving 6 bases not matched to a gene. The CDR3 contains 12 residues. Germline loops: CDR1 MNHEY, CDR2 SMNVEV (reference sequence). The DNA of the CDR3 is TGTGCCAGCAGTTTACCACAGGGGGAATCGTATTTT. The encoded protein is CASSLPQGESYF.

The gene calls are TRBV24-1 and TRBJ2-7, with a tentative D call TRBD2 (5 bases). V lost 0 bases to trimming and J lost 3 bases, with 11 bases between them. This CDR3 region has 15 residues. CDR1 is KGHDR and CDR2 is SFDVKD in the germline V gene. CDR3 DNA: TGTGCCACCAGTGATTTGTCACTAGTCGACTACGAGCAGTACTTC. As protein: CATSDLSLVDYEQYF.

Here the CDR3 DNA reads TGTGCCAGCAGCCACCCGACAGGGAGCGAGCAGTACGTC. It specifies CASSHPTGSEQYV. The V gene is TRBV3-1 (or the pseudogene TRBV3-2), the J gene TRBJ2-7; 7 positions agree with TRBD1. Unmatched junction bases numbered 5, after V lost 3 bases and J lost 6 bases. Germline V gene data show CDR1 as LGHDT and CDR2 as YNNKEL (reference sequence). CDR3 size: 13 residues.

Turning to this clone: Other DNA sequences from this sample encode an identical CDR3 as well. The V call is TRBV30, the J call TRBJ1-4; the D gene is possibly TRBD1 (5 bases). The germline V gene encodes CDR1 GTSNPN and CDR2 SVGIG (reference sequence). The ends were cut back, 5 bases at V and 4 bases at J, with 11 bases in the middle. The CDR3 extends over 13 amino acids. The CDR3: CAWRGAVNEKLFF. CDR3 DNA sequence: TGTGCCTGGCGAGGGGCAGTTAATGAAAAACTGTTTTTT.

The gene calls are TRBV18 and TRBJ1-2; D possibly corresponds to TRBD1 (5 bases). Trimming removed 3 bases from V and 7 bases from J, with 12 bases in between. This CDR3 is 13 amino acids long. The germline V gene has CDR1 KGHSH and CDR2 LQKENI. CDR3: CASSPSGKSGYTF. The CDR3 region has the DNA TGTGCCAGCTCACCGTCAGGGAAGAGTGGCTACACCTTC.

The genes are TRBV4-3 and TRBJ2-1, with 9 positions matching TRBD2. There are 16 residues in the CDR3. Germline V gene sequence: CDR1 LGHNA, CDR2 YSLEER. Trimming removed 1 base from V and 8 bases from J; junction bases left unmatched: 9. Here the CDR3 reads CASSQGELAGRDEQFF. CDR3 DNA sequence: TGCGCCAGCAGCCAAGGAGAGCTAGCGGGAAGGGATGAGCAGTTCTTC.

This clone appeared a single time. The gene calls are TRBV4-1 and TRBJ2-3, with D uncertain. The germline V gene has CDR1 MGHRA and CDR2 YSYEKL. CDR3 length: 16 amino acids. The germline V and J ends were trimmed by 5 bases and 4 bases, with 19 bases remaining between them. CDR3 sequence: CASSSWVAQYSDTQYF. The CDR3 DNA is TGCGCCAGCAGCTCCTGGGTAGCACAGTATTCAGATACGCAGTATTTT.

In this sample, this clone turned up once. Other DNA sequences in this specimen translate into the identical CDR3. V and J are TRBV5-4 and TRBJ2-5, with 8 bases lining up with TRBD1. Unmatched junction bases numbered 5, after V lost 0 bases and J lost 4 bases. This CDR3 contains 15 residues. Germline values: CDR1 SGHNT, CDR2 YYREEE (reference sequence). The DNA of the CDR3 is TGTGCCAGCAGCTTGGGAGACAGGGGAAGAGAGACCCAGTACTTC. It translates to CASSLGDRGRETQYF.

This sequence joins TRBV30 and TRBJ1-4; TRBD1 matches 7 bases. In germline, CDR1 is GTSNPN, CDR2 SVGIG (reference sequence). CDR3 length: 15 residues. Trimming at V came to 0 bases and at J to 8 bases, leaving 9 bases not matched to a gene. As DNA, the CDR3 is TGTGCCTGGAGTGTAGGGGGCGGAGGAGGGGAAAAACTGTTTTTT. Protein product: CAWSVGGGGGEKLFF.

V usage is TRBV28 and J usage is TRBJ1-5; a possible D gene is TRBD1 (5 bases). The germline V gene has CDR1 MDHEN and CDR2 SYDVKM. Trimming cost V 2 bases and J 4 bases, with 6 bases left between them. The CDR3 covers 13 residues. The CDR3 region has the DNA TGTGCCAGCAGTTTAAGACAGAATCAGCCCCAGCATTTT. This sequence encodes CASSLRQNQPQHF.

The rearrangement joins TRBV28 to TRBJ1-6, with 10 bases lining up with TRBD1. Trimming at V came to 5 bases and at J to 7 bases, leaving 8 bases not matched to a gene. Looked up from germline, CDR1 is MDHEN and CDR2 is SYDVKM. This CDR3 spans 16 amino acids. The CDR3 loop reads CASSTQDRGQNSPLHF. In DNA, the CDR3 is TGTGCCAGCAGTACCCAAGACAGGGGGCAAAATTCACCCCTCCACTTT.

The chain employs TRBV5-1 and TRBJ2-2; possible D gene TRBD1, 6 bases. Germline CDR1 SGHRS, CDR2 YFSETQ. This CDR3 is built from 18 residues. Trimming removed 0 bases from V and 1 base from J, with 16 bases in between. CDR3 nucleotide sequence: TGCGCCAGCAGCTTGGTGACCCTGGGGGCACGGAACACCGGGGAGCTGTTTTTT. Residues: CASSLVTLGARNTGELFF. Full variable domain (missing parts from reference TRBV5-1 and TRBJ2-2): KAGVTQTPRYLIKTRGQQVTLSCSPISGHRSVSWYQQTPGQGLQFLFEYFSETQRNKGNFPGRFSGRQFSNSRSEMNVSTLELGDSALYLCASSLVTLGARNTGELFFGEGSRLTVL.

This clone has just a few counts. The chain couples TRBV5-1 to TRBJ2-1; 9 bases are a match to TRBD2. V shed 0 bases, J shed 7 bases, and the junction held 11 bases outside the gene matches. The germline CDR1 and CDR2 sequences are SGHRS and YFSETQ. This CDR3 region has 17 residues. The CDR3 here is CASSLGLAANLGNEQFF. CDR3 DNA sequence: TGCGCCAGCAGCTTGGGACTAGCGGCAAACCTGGGGAATGAGCAGTTCTTC.